Below, 20 T cell receptor beta chains from the same sample are listed, as sequenced in a study of blood T cells in healthy people across ages. With a J-beta primer mix and a sample-barcoded 5' primer, a second PCR ran about 7 to 11 cycles. TCRdb itself ran the 5' RACE reads through MiXCR, one entry per CDR3 protein. The top ten clones hold 22% of a sample with approximately 770,000 distinct CDR3 sequences, roughly 60% of them seen once. Sequenced input: blood. The receptors stem from a young man in good health.

V gene TRBV2 combines with J gene TRBJ1-2; D not resolved. Germline-derived CDR1 and CDR2 are SNHLY and FYNNEI. V was cut by 2 bases and J by 8 bases, with 12 bases left in between. The CDR3 loop spans 13 amino acids. As DNA, the CDR3 is TGTGCCAGCAGTGAATGGGGTGGGAGAGGCTACACCTTC. This sequence encodes CASSEWGGRGYTF.

The J gene is TRBJ2-3, the V gene TRBV20-1; D possibly corresponds to TRBD1 (5 bases). The CDR3 totals 14 residues. Per germline, CDR1 DFQATT and CDR2 SNEGSKA (reference sequence). Trimming left V 7 bases short and J 0 bases short, with 14 bases between. CDR3 protein: CSGTDSRSTDTQYF. DNA of the CDR3: TGCAGTGGCACCGACAGCCGAAGCACAGATACGCAGTATTTT.

The chain combines TRBV4-3 with TRBJ2-5; TRBD2 agrees at 9 bases. Germline V gene data show CDR1 as LGHNA and CDR2 as YSLEER. Trimming cost V 0 bases and J 13 bases; bases outside gene matches: 12. This CDR3 is 15 amino acids long. CDR3 nucleotide sequence: TGCGCCAGCAGCCAAGAAGGTATTAGCGGGAGTGTCCGGTACTTC. Translating gives CASSQEGISGSVRYF.

There are many counts of this clonotype. CDR3 amino acids: CASSPLGGGDYEQYF. CDR3 DNA sequence: TGCGCCAGCAGCCCTTTGGGAGGGGGCGACTACGAGCAGTACTTC. The chain employs TRBV5-1 and TRBJ2-7, with D perhaps TRBD1 or TRBD2 (7 bases each). The germline CDR1 and CDR2 sequences are SGHRS and YFSETQ. CDR3 size: 15 residues. Trimming left V 4 bases short and J 3 bases short, with 17 bases between.

The V gene is TRBV11-1, the J gene TRBJ2-7; 8 bases agree with TRBD2. Germline-derived CDR1 and CDR2 are SGHAT and FQDESV (reference sequence). CDR3 length: 13 residues. The V gene end was trimmed by 9 bases and the J gene end by 2 bases; junction bases not matched to a gene: 6. The CDR3 DNA follows: TGTGCCAGGGAGCGGGAGAGGACCTACGAGCAGTACTTC. Its protein product is CARERERTYEQYF.

The chain has TRBV12-3 or TRBV12-4 and TRBJ2-1; D is unresolved. V was cut by 5 bases and J by 8 bases, with 7 bases left in between. This CDR3 region has 11 residues. DNA of the CDR3: TGTGCCAGCAGTGGAGTCTATGAGCAGTTCTTC. Translated, it gives CASSGVYEQFF.

The chain links TRBV6-1 to TRBJ2-1; 13 positions agree with TRBD2. The CDR3 spans 17 residues. With V trimmed by 5 bases and J by 2 bases, 6 bases remained unmatched. CDR1 MNHNS and CDR2 SASEGT come from the germline V gene. The CDR3 DNA reads TGTGCCAGCAGTCGTGGACTAGCGGGGGTAGCCTACAATGAGCAGTTCTTC. Protein product: CASSRGLAGVAYNEQFF.

The rearrangement uses TRBV3-1 and TRBJ2-5; D is unresolved. The CDR3 has 15 residues. Germline V gives CDR1 LGHDT, CDR2 YNNKEL (reference sequence). V gave up 0 bases and J gave up 2 bases, with 10 bases separating them. In DNA form, the CDR3 reads TGTGCCAGCAGCCAAGAAATTCGTGTTCAAGAGACCCAGTACTTC. This translates into CASSQEIRVQETQYF.

The V gene is TRBV27, the J gene TRBJ2-1, with D possibly matching TRBD2 (7 bases). Trimming pared 6 bases from V and 3 bases from J, leaving 12 bases between. Germline V gene data show CDR1 as MNHEY and CDR2 as SMNVEV (reference sequence). The length of the CDR3 is 14 residues. The CDR3 nucleotides read TGTGCCAGCAGATCCGGGGGGCTCTACAATGAGCAGTTCTTC. This sequence encodes CASRSGGLYNEQFF.

This rearrangement joins TRBV4-3 to TRBJ2-3; 10 bases map to TRBD2. The CDR3 is 16 residues long. Looked up from germline, CDR1 is LGHNA and CDR2 is YSLEER. V was pared by 4 bases and J by 5 bases, with 9 bases of the junction left unmatched. The CDR3 loop reads CASSRMGLAGEDTQYF. CDR3 nucleotide sequence: TGCGCCAGCAGCCGGATGGGGCTAGCGGGAGAAGATACGCAGTATTTT.

In this sample, this clonotype turned up once. The rearrangement links TRBV10-3 to TRBJ2-3; D not certain. V was shortened by 6 bases and J by 4 bases, with 11 bases between the two germline ends. CDR1 is ENHRY and CDR2 is SYGVKD in the germline V gene. CDR3 length: 13 residues. CDR3 residues: CAIRGYGADTQYF. CDR3 nucleotides: TGTGCCATCAGAGGGTATGGGGCAGATACGCAGTATTTT.

V is TRBV27 and J is TRBJ2-3, with unresolved D. Germline V gene lookup returns CDR1 MNHEY and CDR2 SMNVEV (reference sequence). This CDR3 has 13 amino acids. V lost 10 bases and J lost 1, with 12 bases in between. CDR3 region: CATVKWGTDTQYF. In nucleotides, the CDR3 is TGTGCCACTGTTAAGTGGGGCACAGATACGCAGTATTTT.

Concerning this clonotype: A junction boundary mismatches the germline segment, possibly from a read error. This chain joins TRBV4-2 and TRBJ2-7; D is unclear. The germline CDR1 and CDR2 sequences are LGHNA and YNFKEQ. This CDR3 comprises 16 residues. The CDR3 reads CAGSLQASPGYNEQYF. CDR3 coding DNA: TGTGCCGGCAGCCTCCAGGCGAGCCCAGGTTACAATGAGCAGTACTTC.

This chain joins TRBV29-1 and TRBJ1-1; 11 bases align to TRBD1. This CDR3 is 12 amino acids long. Germline CDR1 SQVTM, CDR2 ANQGSEA. With 3 bases clipped from V and 13 bases from J, the junction kept 7 bases outside the gene matches. CDR3 in DNA: TGCAGCGTTGAGATGGACAGGGGGCTAGGTTTCTTT. It yields the protein CSVEMDRGLGFF.

This clonotype showed up just a few times. The rearrangement joins TRBV20-1 to TRBJ2-1; unclear D gene. With the DNA end fitting TRBJ2-7 better, the J assignment may be wrong. The CDR3 spans 11 residues. Germline V CDR1 and CDR2: DFQATT, SNEGSKA (reference sequence). CDR3 sequence reads: CSANSYNEQYF. Here the CDR3 DNA reads TGCAGTGCTAACTCCTACAATGAGCAGTACTTC.

This clonotype was detected only a few times. The rearrangement uses TRBV10-3 and TRBJ2-7, with 11 bases lining up with TRBD2. The CDR3 contains 15 residues. The V gene end was trimmed by 1 base and the J gene end by 3 bases; junction bases not matched to a gene: 2. Germline V CDR1 and CDR2: ENHRY, SYGVKD. The DNA of the CDR3 is TGTGCCATCAGTGAGTTAGCGGGAGGGGGCTACGAGCAGTACTTC. Translating gives CAISELAGGGYEQYF.

Many counts were recorded for this clonotype. The CDR3 nucleotides are TGCAGTGCTCGGACTCCCGCTGAAACAGATACGCAGTATTTT. It specifies CSARTPAETDTQYF. The chain recombines TRBV20-1 with TRBJ2-3; TRBD2 might be the D (5 bases). Germline V CDR1 and CDR2: DFQATT, SNEGSKA (reference sequence). The V end was cut by 5 bases, the J end by 3 bases, with 15 bases between. There are 14 residues in the CDR3.

This chain joins TRBV7-2 and TRBJ2-4; D is possibly TRBD1 or TRBD2 (6 bases each). Judging by the DNA end, TRBJ2-5 fits better; the J call may be wrong. Looked up from germline, CDR1 is SGHTA and CDR2 is FQGNSA. The CDR3 runs to 16 residues. CDR3 coding DNA: TGTGCCAGCAGCTCCCACATGGGGGGCGCTGGGGAGACCCAGTACTTC. Protein sequence: CASSSHMGGAGETQYF.

The V call is TRBV25-1, the J call TRBJ2-1, with 9 nucleotides matching TRBD2. The germline gives CDR1 MGHDK, CDR2 SYGVNS. This CDR3 spans 16 amino acids. J gave up 4 bases and V 4 bases, and 8 bases lay outside the gene matches. In nucleotides, the CDR3 is TGTGCCAGCAGTGTGCTGGGCGGGGGGGCATACAATGAGCAGTTCTTC. Its protein product is CASSVLGGGAYNEQFF.

In this sample, this clonotype turned up a few times. The rearrangement joins TRBV20-1 to TRBJ2-7; D is ambiguous. Germline CDR1 is DFQATT and CDR2 is SNEGSKA (reference sequence). The V end lost 6 bases, the J end lost 3 bases, and 9 bases lay between the germline ends. The CDR3 has 11 residues. Here the CDR3 DNA reads TGCAGTGCGGCCTCGGGCTACGAGCAGTACTTC. Translation: CSAASGYEQYF.